This paragraph reports one TCR beta chain. The data derive from a study of T cell changes during pregnancy in multiple sclerosis. Profiled with immunoSEQ multiplex PCR; TCRdb holds only in-frame clones, not every one. The repertoire holds about 79,000 clones, with approximately 90% as singletons. Trimming removed 2 bases from V and 0 bases from J, with 11 bases in between. The CDR3 extends over 16 amino acids. Germline assignment: CDR1 SGHVS and CDR2 FNYEAQ. The clonotype was recovered from a female donor with multiple sclerosis, enrolled in a pregnancy study. The chain uses TRBV7-6 and TRBJ1-3, with a possible D match to TRBD1 (5 bases). This material consisted of CD4+ T cells from peripheral blood mononuclear cells, taken in the second trimester of pregnancy. The CDR3 loop reads CASSLRGRVSGNTIYF. The CDR3 DNA reads as TGTGCCAGCAGCTTAAGGGGCAGAGTCTCTGGAAACACCATATATTTT.